A selection of T cell receptor beta chains follows, all from one sample in a study of CD8 T cells in ankylosing spondylitis. TCRdb recomputed calls from the 5' RACE reads with MiXCR, one row per CDR3 protein. Among 250,000 or so distinct CDR3 sequences listed, about a sixth were seen once. The sample comprised blood, either unsorted or a sorted T cell fraction (not recorded which). These TCRs come from a male donor with ankylosing spondylitis or in good health (not recorded which). Both conserved end residues are trimmed from each CDR3. Each record gives: V gene, clone size, J gene, CDR3 protein. Size is omitted from some rows. Given values are once, few, many or a class for expanded clones.

V: TRBV29-1; size: -; J: TRBJ2-1; CDR3: SVEGDSEQF
V: TRBV27; size: few; J: TRBJ2-1; CDR3: ASSIGAPYNEQF
V: TRBV7-6; size: -; J: TRBJ2-7; CDR3: ASSDRRDEQY
V: TRBV6-4; size: many; J: TRBJ2-2; CDR3: ASSDHGGNTGELF
V: TRBV12-3/TRBV12-4; size: many; J: TRBJ2-1; CDR3: ASSRPDHEQF
V: TRBV2; size: -; J: TRBJ2-1; CDR3: ASSEQPSGSLYNEQF
V: TRBV12-3/TRBV12-4; size: few; J: TRBJ2-1; CDR3: ASSLYQGRNNEQF
V: TRBV10-2; size: -; J: TRBJ2-1; CDR3: ASSATPDLYNEQF
V: TRBV6-5; size: -; J: TRBJ1-1; CDR3: ASSYTPTTGGTEAF
V: TRBV29-1; size: many; J: TRBJ2-1; CDR3: SVTSGRAREQF
V: TRBV5-1; size: -; J: TRBJ2-5; CDR3: ASSLLPGTVQETQY
V: TRBV27; size: -; J: TRBJ1-2; CDR3: ASRETEGGYGYT
V: TRBV4-1; size: many; J: TRBJ2-5; CDR3: ASSQEGRVETQY
V: TRBV4-1; size: -; J: TRBJ2-5; CDR3: ASSRPGTSGQETQY
V: TRBV10-3; size: few; J: TRBJ2-7; CDR3: AISEGGQGAGGYEQY
V: TRBV12-3/TRBV12-4; size: -; J: TRBJ2-1; CDR3: ASSPLRGGGTTDNEQF
V: TRBV27; size: few; J: TRBJ2-1; CDR3: ASSSDSSSYNEQF
V: TRBV2; size: few; J: TRBJ2-2; CDR3: ASSEYVANTGELF
V: TRBV20-1; size: -; J: TRBJ2-1; CDR3: SAIYLGSAGIGEQF
V: TRBV6-5; size: -; J: TRBJ2-3; CDR3: ASSYSRDDSTDTQY
V: TRBV12-3/TRBV12-4; size: few; J: TRBJ2-2; CDR3: AFSFGQAPRANTGELF
V: TRBV27; size: many; J: TRBJ2-7; CDR3: ASSPGTSGYEQY
V: TRBV6-1; size: -; J: TRBJ2-3; CDR3: ASQATSTDTQY
V: TRBV20-1; size: -; J: TRBJ2-2; CDR3: SARGAPGLAGILAGELF
V: TRBV2; size: -; J: TRBJ2-7; CDR3: ASSEALRLAGGLEQY
V: TRBV4-2; size: once; J: TRBJ2-7; CDR3: ASSQEDSLAGDEQY